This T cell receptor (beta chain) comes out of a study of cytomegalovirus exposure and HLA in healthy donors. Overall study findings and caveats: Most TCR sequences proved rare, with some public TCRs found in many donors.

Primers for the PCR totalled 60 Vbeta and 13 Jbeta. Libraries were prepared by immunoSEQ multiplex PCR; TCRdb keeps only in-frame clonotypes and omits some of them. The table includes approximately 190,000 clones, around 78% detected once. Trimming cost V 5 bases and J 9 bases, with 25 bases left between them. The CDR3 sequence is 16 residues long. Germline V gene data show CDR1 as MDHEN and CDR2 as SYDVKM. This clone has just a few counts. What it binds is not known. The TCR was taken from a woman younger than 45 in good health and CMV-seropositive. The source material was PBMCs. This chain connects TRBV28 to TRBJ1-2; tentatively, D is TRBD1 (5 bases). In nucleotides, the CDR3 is TGTGCCAGCAGTCCACCACGAAACAGACAGAGGTCGAGCTACACCTTC. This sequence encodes CASSPPRNRQRSSYTF.